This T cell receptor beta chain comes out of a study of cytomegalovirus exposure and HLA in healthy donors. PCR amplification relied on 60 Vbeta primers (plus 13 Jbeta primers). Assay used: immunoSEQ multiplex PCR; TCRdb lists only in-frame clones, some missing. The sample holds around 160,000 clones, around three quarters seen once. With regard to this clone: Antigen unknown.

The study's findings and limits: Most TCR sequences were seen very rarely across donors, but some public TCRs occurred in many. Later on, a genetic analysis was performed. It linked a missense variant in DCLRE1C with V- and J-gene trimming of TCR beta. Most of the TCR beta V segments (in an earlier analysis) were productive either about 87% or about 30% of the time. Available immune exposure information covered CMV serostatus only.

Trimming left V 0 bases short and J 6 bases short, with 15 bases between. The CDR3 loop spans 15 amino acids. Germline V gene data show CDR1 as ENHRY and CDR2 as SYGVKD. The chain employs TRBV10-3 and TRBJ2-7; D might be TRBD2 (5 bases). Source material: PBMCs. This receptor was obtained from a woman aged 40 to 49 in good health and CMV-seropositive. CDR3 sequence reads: CAISESIYAGGEQYF. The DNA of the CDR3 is TGTGCCATCAGTGAGTCGATTTATGCAGGAGGCGAGCAGTACTTC.